What follows are 14 T cell receptor beta chains derived from one specimen sequenced in a study of T cell responses to AZD1222 COVID-19 vaccine. Sequencing used immunoSEQ multiplex PCR; TCRdb keeps in-frame clones, though not all of them. The sample shows fewer than 70,000 clones, around nine tenths of them seen only once. The sample in question was peripheral blood, obtained on day 0 of AZD1222 vaccination. The source of these receptors is an adult in good health.

The V call is TRBV7-2, the J call TRBJ2-7, with 8 bases matching TRBD2. CDR1 is SGHTA, CDR2 FQGNSA, per germline. With V trimmed by 0 bases and J by 6 bases, 10 bases remained unmatched. The CDR3 loop spans 16 amino acids. CDR3 nucleotide sequence: TGTGCCAGCAGCTTAGCGCTAGGACTAGCCAGTAGCGAGCAGTACTTC. This codes for CASSLALGLASSEQYF.

The chain combines TRBV20-1 with TRBJ2-1, with D possibly being TRBD2 (6 bases). Looked up from germline, CDR1 is DFQATT and CDR2 is SNEGSKA (reference sequence). V lost 3 bases and J 2 bases, leaving 14 bases between the germline ends. The CDR3 covers 15 residues. CDR3 in amino acids: CSASRQRATYNEQFF. CDR3 nucleotides: TGCAGTGCTAGTCGCCAGCGGGCCACCTACAATGAGCAGTTCTTC.

J is TRBJ2-2 and V is TRBV18; no clear D gene. Germline V gives CDR1 KGHSH, CDR2 LQKENI. This CDR3 is built from 16 residues. V was trimmed by 3 bases and J by 0 bases, leaving 11 bases between them. CDR3 bases: TGTGCCAGCTCACCCTTCGACATTTCGAACACCGGGGAGCTGTTTTTT. Translation: CASSPFDISNTGELFF.

The chain combines TRBV2 with TRBJ1-6; 11 bases fit TRBD1. The CDR3 covers 15 residues. After removal of 6 bases from V and 9 bases from J, the junction contained 7 bases not matched to a gene. Germline CDR1 is SNHLY and CDR2 is FYNNEI. In DNA form, the CDR3 reads TGTGCCAGCAGCAGGACAGGGGGCCAGGGTTCACCCCTCCACTTT. Translation: CASSRTGGQGSPLHF.

The J gene is TRBJ1-1, the V gene TRBV6-5; D unresolved. The germline gives CDR1 MNHEY, CDR2 SVGAGI. Deletions cut 2 bases from V and 5 bases from J, with 15 bases between. CDR3 length: 15 amino acids. The CDR3 loop reads CASSYLTGGRTEAFF. The CDR3 DNA follows: TGTGCCAGCAGTTACCTCACGGGAGGTCGGACTGAAGCTTTCTTT.

The chain uses TRBV5-4 and TRBJ1-2; D gene unclear. V was cut by 0 bases and J by 4 bases, with 7 bases left in between. The germline gives CDR1 SGHNT, CDR2 YYREEE (reference sequence). This CDR3 has 13 residues. This CDR3 reads CASSLASFYGYTF. The DNA of the CDR3 is TGTGCCAGCAGCTTGGCAAGTTTCTATGGCTACACCTTC.

This chain joins TRBV7-9 and TRBJ1-2; D possibly corresponds to TRBD1 (5 bases). Germline CDR1 and CDR2: SEHNR and FQNEAQ (reference sequence). The V gene lost 5 bases and the J gene lost 8 bases, with 15 bases spanning the gap. The CDR3 contains 13 residues. CDR3 region: CASSTGDVGGYTF. The CDR3 DNA is TGTGCCAGCAGCACCGGGGACGTCGGCGGCTACACCTTC.

The chain joins TRBV3-1 (or the pseudogene TRBV3-2) to TRBJ1-2; unclear D gene. The CDR3 runs 12 residues. CDR1 is LGHDT and CDR2 is YNNKEL in the germline V gene (reference sequence). The V gene lost 2 bases and the J gene lost 5 bases, with 6 bases spanning the gap. The CDR3 reads CASSQMRYGYTF. The CDR3 region has the DNA TGTGCCAGCAGCCAAATGCGGTATGGCTACACCTTC.

The CDR3 DNA follows: TGTGCCAGCAGCTTAGAGGCTTACTCTGGAAACACCATATATTTT. Its protein is CASSLEAYSGNTIYF. The chain combines TRBV7-9 with TRBJ1-3; D ambiguous. Germline V gene data show CDR1 as SEHNR and CDR2 as FQNEAQ (reference sequence). The CDR3 length is 15 residues. The ends were cut back, 1 base at V and 0 bases at J, with 7 bases in the middle. Full variable domain (outside the CDR3, taken from reference TRBV7-9 and TRBJ1-3): DTGVSQNPRHKITKRGQNVTFRCDPISEHNRLYWYRQTLGQGPEFLTYFQNEAQLEKSRLLSDRFSAERPKGSFSTLEIQRTEQGDSAMYLCASSLEAYSGNTIYFGEGSWLTVV.

The chain is built from TRBV6-5 and TRBJ2-2; D remains unclear. Trimming pared 8 bases from V and 1 base from J, leaving 8 bases between. Germline V lookup: CDR1 MNHEY, CDR2 SVGAGI. The CDR3 contains 13 residues. CDR3 amino acids: CASWKQNTGELFF. Written as DNA, the CDR3 is TGTGCCAGCTGGAAACAGAACACCGGGGAGCTGTTTTTT.

The rearrangement uses TRBV2 and TRBJ2-3; TRBD1 aligns across 7 bases. Germline assignment: CDR1 SNHLY and CDR2 FYNNEI. Losses at the gene ends were 1 base for V and 1 base for J; bases not matched to a gene: 2. The CDR3 length is 15 residues. CDR3 sequence reads: CASSEVRGRTDTQYF. In nucleotides, the CDR3 is TGTGCCAGCAGTGAAGTAAGGGGGCGCACAGATACGCAGTATTTT. Full variable domain (rest looked up from reference TRBV2 and TRBJ2-3): EPEVTQTPSHQVTQMGQEVILRCVPISNHLYFYWYRQILGQKVEFLVSFYNNEISEKSEIFDDQFSVERPDGSNFTLKIRSTKLEDSAMYFCASSEVRGRTDTQYFGPGTRLTVL.

V is TRBV6-6 and J is TRBJ1-2, with 10 bases identical to TRBD1. CDR1 is MNHNY, CDR2 SVGAGI, per germline (reference sequence). CDR3 length equals 14 residues. V lost 11 bases to trimming and J lost 4 bases; unmatched junction nucleotides: 10. Here the CDR3 DNA reads TGTGCCGGGGGTTCCCGGGACAGGGGCTATGGCTACACCTTC. Protein: CAGGSRDRGYGYTF.

The chain is built from TRBV6-5 and TRBJ1-6; D might be TRBD1 (6 bases). The CDR3 runs to 12 residues. Trimming cost V 11 bases and J 10 bases, with 15 bases left between them. The germline V gene has CDR1 MNHEY and CDR2 SVGAGI. The CDR3 DNA reads as TGTGCCGTCAGGGGAGTAGGATCACCCCTCCACTTT. Amino acid sequence: CAVRGVGSPLHF.

The genes are TRBV24-1 and TRBJ1-2; TRBD1 might be the D (5 bases). There are 15 residues in the CDR3. Per germline, CDR1 KGHDR and CDR2 SFDVKD. The V gene lost 9 bases and the J gene lost 4 bases, with 20 bases spanning the gap. The CDR3, as DNA: TGTGCCACCTACCCGGGACTCAAATCCCCCTATGGCTACACCTTC. As protein: CATYPGLKSPYGYTF.